This T cell receptor beta chain was observed in a study of blood T cell repertoires in COVID-19. Study information: COVID-19 samples from acute and convalescent phases originated in the United States, Italy and Spain.

V was shortened by 3 bases and J by 6 bases, with 5 bases between the two germline ends. Germline CDR1 SGHTA, CDR2 FQGNSA. The CDR3 runs 12 residues. Sequenced by immunoSEQ multiplex PCR; TCRdb stores in-frame clones only, minus some. Found here are fewer than 85,000 clones, about 70% of them singletons; the top ten hold approximately 34%. This clone appeared once. The sample was peripheral blood. The receptor was isolated from a woman in her seventies with acute or convalescent COVID-19. V and J are TRBV7-2 and TRBJ2-2; D is uncertain. CDR3 bases: TGTGCCAGCAGCTTCTCGGCCGGGGAGCTGTTTTTT. As protein: CASSFSAGELFF. Complete variable domain (other parts from reference TRBV7-2 and TRBJ2-2): GAGVSQSPSNKVTEKGKDVELRCDPISGHTALYWYRQSLGQGLEFLIYFQGNSAPDKSGLPSDRFSAERTGGSVSTLTIQRTQQEDSAVYLCASSFSAGELFFGEGSRLTVL.